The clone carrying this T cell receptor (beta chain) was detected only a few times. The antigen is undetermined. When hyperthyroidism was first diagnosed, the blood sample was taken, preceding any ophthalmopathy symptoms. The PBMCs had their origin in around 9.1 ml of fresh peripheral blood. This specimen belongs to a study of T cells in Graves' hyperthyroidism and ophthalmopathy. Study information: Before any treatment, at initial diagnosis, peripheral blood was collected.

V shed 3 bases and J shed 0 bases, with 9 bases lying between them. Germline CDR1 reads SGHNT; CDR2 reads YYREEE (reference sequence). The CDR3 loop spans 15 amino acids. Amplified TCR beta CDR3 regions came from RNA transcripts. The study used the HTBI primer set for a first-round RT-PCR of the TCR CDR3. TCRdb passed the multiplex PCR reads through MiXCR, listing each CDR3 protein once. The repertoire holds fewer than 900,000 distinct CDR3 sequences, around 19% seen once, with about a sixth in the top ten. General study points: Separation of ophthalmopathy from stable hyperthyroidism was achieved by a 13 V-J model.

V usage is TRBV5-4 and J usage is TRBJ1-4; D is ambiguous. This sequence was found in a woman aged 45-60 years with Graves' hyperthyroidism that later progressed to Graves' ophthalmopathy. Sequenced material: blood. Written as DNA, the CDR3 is TGTGCCAGCAGCTCGGTAGGCGCAACTAATGAAAAACTGTTTTTT. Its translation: CASSSVGATNEKLFF. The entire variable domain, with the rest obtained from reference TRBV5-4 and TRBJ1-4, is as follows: ETGVTQSPTHLIKTRGQQVTLRCSSQSGHNTVSWYQQALGQGPQFIFQYYREEENGRGNFPPRFSGLQFPNYSSELNVNALELDDSALYLCASSSVGATNEKLFFGSGTQLSVL.